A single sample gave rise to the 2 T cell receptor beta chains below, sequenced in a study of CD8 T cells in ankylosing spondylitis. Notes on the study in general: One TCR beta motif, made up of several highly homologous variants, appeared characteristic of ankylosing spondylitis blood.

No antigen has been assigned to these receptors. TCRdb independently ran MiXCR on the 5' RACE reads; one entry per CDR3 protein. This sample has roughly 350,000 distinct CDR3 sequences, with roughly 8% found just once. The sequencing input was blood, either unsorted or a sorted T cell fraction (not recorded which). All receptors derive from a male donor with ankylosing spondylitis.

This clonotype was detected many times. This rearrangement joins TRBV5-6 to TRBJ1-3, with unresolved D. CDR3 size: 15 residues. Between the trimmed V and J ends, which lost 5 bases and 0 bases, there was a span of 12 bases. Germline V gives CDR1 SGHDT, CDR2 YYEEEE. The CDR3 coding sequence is TGTGCCAGCAGTTCCCCGACGGGCTCTGGAAACACCATATATTTT. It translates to CASSSPTGSGNTIYF.

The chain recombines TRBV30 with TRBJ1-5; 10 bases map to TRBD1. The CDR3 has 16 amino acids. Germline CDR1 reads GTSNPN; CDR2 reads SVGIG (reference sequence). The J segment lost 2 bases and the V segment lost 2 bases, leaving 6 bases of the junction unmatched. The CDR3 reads CAWSSWDRGGNQPQHF. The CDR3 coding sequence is TGTGCCTGGAGTTCCTGGGACAGGGGTGGCAATCAGCCCCAGCATTTT.